The clone carrying this T cell receptor (beta chain) was recorded a few times. This sample is drawn from a study of regulatory T cells in long-lasting Graves disease. CDR3 size: 14 residues. CDR1 and CDR2 (germline): MNHEY, SVGAGI. V was cut by 4 bases and J by 15 bases, with 22 bases left in between. Regarding time point: newly diagnosed GD, antithyroid drugs for less than 3 months. From RNA extracted from PBMCs, the TCR library was made. TCR beta libraries were built with iRepertoire HTBI primers and Arm-PCR of CDR3 regions. TCRdb re-called the multiplex PCR reads with MiXCR, one entry per CDR3 protein. The sample lists approximately 560,000 distinct CDR3 sequences; about 15% were seen once. The same data also went into a second study, on T cells in Graves' hyperthyroidism and ophthalmopathy. That work contributes: An initial round of RT-PCR targeting the TCR CDR3 relied on the HTBI primer set.

The TCR was taken from a man aged 18 to 29 with Graves disease. This specimen was peripheral blood mononuclear cells (PBMCs), taken at new diagnosis, from a patient treated with antithyroid drugs. The V and J genes are TRBV6-5 and TRBJ2-1; D unclear. The CDR3 bases are TGTGCCAGCAGTTCCGCGACCCTCGGTAGGACCTTGTTCTTC. Translation gives CASSSATLGRTLFF.